This T cell receptor beta chain was sequenced during a study of T cells in Graves' hyperthyroidism and ophthalmopathy. At least ten counts were recorded for this clonotype. Germline loops: CDR1 SEHNR, CDR2 FQNEAQ (reference sequence). J lost 5 bases, V lost 4 bases, and 14 bases had no gene match. The CDR3 has 17 residues. In making diagnoses, clinical symptoms, serum thyroxine and TRAb, thyroid ultrasound and orbital computed tomography were all used. RNA transcripts were the template for amplifying TCR beta CDR3 regions. During a first-round RT-PCR of the TCR CDR3, the HTBI primer set was used. In TCRdb, the multiplex PCR reads were re-called with MiXCR into one record per CDR3 protein. The sample holds 300,000 to 400,000 distinct CDR3 sequences, about 21% seen once.

The sample taken for sequencing was blood. V and J are TRBV7-9 and TRBJ1-2; TRBD1 matches at 9 bases. The receptor comes from a woman aged 45-65 years with Graves' hyperthyroidism. The CDR3 nucleotides read TGTGCCAGCAGCTCCAATAACGACAGGGGGTTGGGGTATGGCTACACCTTC. Translated: CASSSNNDRGLGYGYTF.